This T cell receptor (beta chain) was recovered during a study of OX40 agonist ivuxolimab in advanced cancers. Here immunoSEQ multiplex PCR was the method, and the copy in TCRdb shows in-frame clones only, minus some. The data show about 31,000 clones, 70% to 90% seen once. Trimming stripped 5 bases from V and 5 bases from J, with 9 bases between. Germline V gene lookup returns CDR1 SQVTM and CDR2 ANQGSEA. The CDR3 is made up of 11 amino acids. The specimen comprised CD4+ or CD8+ T cells sorted from blood, sampled in a trial of the OX40 agonist ivuxolimab. V gene TRBV29-1 combines with J gene TRBJ1-1; D call uncertain. The origin of this receptor is an adult with an advanced solid tumor such as melanoma, head and neck, liver or kidney cancer. CDR3 amino acids: CSVSSWTEAFF. CDR3 bases: TGCAGCGTTTCAAGTTGGACTGAAGCTTTCTTT.